A selection of T cell receptor beta chains follows, all from one sample in a study of T cell repertoires in cytomegalovirus infection. TCRdb recomputed calls from the reads with MiXCR, one row per CDR3 protein. The sample consists of under 850,000 distinct CDR3 sequences, less than 40% of them appearing once. The sequenced sample was PBMCs. The source is a human donor in good health (CMV status not recorded). Some clones in this sample may be carry-over from other donors' samples. Both conserved end residues are part of each CDR3. The D gene is left open where the match is weak. Not all rows give a size; the values are once, few, many and, for expanded clones, a class.

>16|TRBV2|TRBJ2-5|NA|TRBD2
CASSYLAGGWQETQYF
TGTGCCAGCAGTTATCTAGCGGGAGGTTGGCAAGAGACCCAGTACTTC
>15|TRBV5-1|TRBJ1-4|NA|NA
CASSAQGSPNEKLFF
TGCGCCAGCAGCGCTCAGGGAAGTCCTAATGAAAAACTGTTTTTT
>15|TRBV19|TRBJ2-7|few|NA
CASSVALDQIYEQYF
TGTGCCAGTAGTGTTGCGCTAGACCAGATCTACGAGCAGTACTTC
>13|TRBV11-2|TRBJ1-1|few|TRBD1
CASLTDRDTEAFF
TGTGCCAGCCTCACGGACAGGGACACTGAAGCTTTCTTT
>16|TRBV7-6|TRBJ1-2|NA|TRBD1
CASSPGQGPITEGYTF
TGTGCCAGCAGCCCGGGACAGGGCCCAATAACGGAGGGCTACACCTTC
>17|TRBV2|TRBJ2-2|NA|TRBD2
CASLGLAGGKNTGELFF
TGTGCCAGCCTTGGGCTAGCGGGAGGGAAGAACACCGGGGAGCTGTTTTTT
>13|TRBV20-1|TRBJ2-1|few|TRBD1
CSARGDRYNEQFF
TGCAGTGCTAGAGGGGACAGATACAATGAGCAGTTCTTC
>15|TRBV6-2/TRBV6-3|TRBJ1-2|few|NA
CASSFRDTANYGYTF
TGTGCCAGCAGTTTCCGGGACACCGCTAACTATGGCTACACCTTC
>16|TRBV7-2|TRBJ1-6|once|NA
CASSLSTGAYNSPLHF
TGTGCCAGCAGCTTATCCACGGGGGCCTATAATTCACCCCTCCACTTT
>15|TRBV7-2|TRBJ1-2|many|TRBD1
CASSPRDRARDGYTF
TGTGCCAGCAGCCCCCGGGACAGGGCGAGAGACGGCTACACCTTC